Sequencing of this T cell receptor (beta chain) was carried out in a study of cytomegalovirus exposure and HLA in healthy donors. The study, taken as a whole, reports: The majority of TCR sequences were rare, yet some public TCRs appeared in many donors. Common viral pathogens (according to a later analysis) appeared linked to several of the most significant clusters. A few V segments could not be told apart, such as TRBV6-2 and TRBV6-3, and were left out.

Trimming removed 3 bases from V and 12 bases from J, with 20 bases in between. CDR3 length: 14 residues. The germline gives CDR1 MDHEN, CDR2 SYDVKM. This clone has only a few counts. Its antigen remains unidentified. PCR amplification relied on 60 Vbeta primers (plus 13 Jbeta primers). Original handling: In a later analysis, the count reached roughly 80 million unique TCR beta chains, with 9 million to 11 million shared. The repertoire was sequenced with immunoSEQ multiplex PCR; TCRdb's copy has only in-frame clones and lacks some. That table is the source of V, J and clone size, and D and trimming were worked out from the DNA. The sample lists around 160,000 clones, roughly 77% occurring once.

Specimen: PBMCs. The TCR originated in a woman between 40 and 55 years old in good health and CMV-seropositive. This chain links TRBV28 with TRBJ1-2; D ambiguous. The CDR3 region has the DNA TGTGCCAGCAGTTTTGTCGATCGTAGGTGGGAGAACACCTTC. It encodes CASSFVDRRWENTF.